These 28 T cell receptor beta chains were all obtained from the same sample, sequenced in a study of control samples from healthy donors and cancer patients. Only in-frame clones appear in the TCRdb table, and some are missing; sequencing was by immunoSEQ multiplex PCR. The table records 120,000 to 150,000 clones, 91% of them present only once. Sequencing was done on a sample of blood. All receptors derive from a man aged 25-45 years in good health.

The chain recombines TRBV7-9 with TRBJ1-2; 7 bases match TRBD1. CDR3 length: 14 amino acids. Germline V gene data show CDR1 as SEHNR and CDR2 as FQNEAQ (reference sequence). Losses at the gene ends were 5 bases for V and 5 bases for J; bases not matched to a gene: 8. In DNA, the CDR3 is TGTGCCAGCAGCCTCGGGACAGCCTTTTATGGCTACACCTTC. Protein: CASSLGTAFYGYTF.

The rearrangement uses TRBV12-5 and TRBJ1-1; TRBD1 might be the D (6 bases). Trimming took 0 bases from V and 2 from J, leaving 10 bases between them. CDR1 and CDR2 (germline): LGHNT, FRNRAP. The CDR3 totals 15 residues. The CDR3 nucleotides read TGTGCTAGTGGTTTGGTACAGGGTTTAAACACTGAAGCTTTCTTT. Amino acids: CASGLVQGLNTEAFF.

The chain recombines TRBV5-1 with TRBJ1-1; TRBD1 is a possible D gene (5 bases). The germline gives CDR1 SGHRS, CDR2 YFSETQ. This CDR3 spans 15 amino acids. Deletions cut 0 bases from V and 1 base from J, with 10 bases between. CDR3 nucleotides: TGCGCCAGCAGCTTGGAAATTGACAGGAACACTGAAGCTTTCTTT. Protein: CASSLEIDRNTEAFF.

The chain uses TRBV2 and TRBJ1-3; D unclear. The CDR3 is 17 residues long. The germline V gene encodes CDR1 SNHLY and CDR2 FYNNEI. The germline V and J ends were trimmed by 10 bases and 3 bases, with 25 bases remaining between them. CDR3 bases: TGTGCCACCCTCCGACTTCGCTCCGGATCGAATGGAAACACCATATATTTT. This gives the protein CATLRLRSGSNGNTIYF. The full variable domain, with the rest looked up from reference TRBV2 and TRBJ1-3, is EPEVTQTPSHQVTQMGQEVILRCVPISNHLYFYWYRQILGQKVEFLVSFYNNEISEKSEIFDDQFSVERPDGSNFTLKIRSTKLEDSAMYFCATLRLRSGSNGNTIYFGEGSWLTVV.

The chain is built from TRBV23-1 and TRBJ1-1; D unresolved. TRBV23-1 is filed as an ORF, its function uncertain. This CDR3 region has 14 residues. V was shortened by 6 bases and J by 1 base, with 12 bases between the two germline ends. The CDR3 DNA sequence: TGCGCCAGCAGCCGAAGGCCTGAGAACACTGAAGCTTTCTTT. Its protein product is CASSRRPENTEAFF.

The V gene is TRBV7-3, the J gene TRBJ2-1; no firm D call. Trimming took off 3 bases at V and 0 bases at J, with 12 bases between the two ends. This CDR3 is 16 amino acids long. Per germline, CDR1 SGHTA and CDR2 FQGTGA. The CDR3 nucleotides read TGTGCCAGCAGCTTGGTTCCGGCGAGCTCCTACAATGAGCAGTTCTTC. Its protein product is CASSLVPASSYNEQFF.

The chain has TRBV27 and TRBJ2-2; D unclear. The CDR3 sequence is 12 residues long. Germline lookup yields CDR1 MNHEY and CDR2 SMNVEV (reference sequence). Trimming stripped 6 bases from V and 2 bases from J, with 4 bases between. In DNA, the CDR3 is TGTGCCAGCAGCACAAACACCGGGGAGCTGTTTTTT. Translated, it gives CASSTNTGELFF.

The chain carries TRBV27 and TRBJ1-2, with D hard to call. The CDR3 runs 13 residues. Trimming shortened V by 2 bases and J by 2 bases, and 6 bases separated the two germline ends. The germline CDR1 and CDR2 sequences are MNHEY and SMNVEV (reference sequence). The DNA for the CDR3 is TGTGCCAGCAGTTTAGGGGTAAACTATGGCTACACCTTC. Translation: CASSLGVNYGYTF.

The J gene is TRBJ1-1, the V gene TRBV5-4; D is perhaps TRBD1 (6 bases). Germline loops: CDR1 SGHNT, CDR2 YYREEE (reference sequence). The CDR3 totals 16 residues. The V end lost 1 base, the J end lost 1 base, and 14 bases lay between the germline ends. The CDR3 sequence: CASSLWPGDGNTEAFF. CDR3 sequence (DNA): TGTGCCAGCAGCTTGTGGCCAGGGGACGGGAACACTGAAGCTTTCTTT.

The CDR3 sequence: CASTEGPGGNQPQHF. DNA for the CDR3: TGCGCCAGCACCGAGGGTCCAGGGGGCAATCAGCCCCAGCATTTT. The rearrangement joins TRBV10-2 to TRBJ1-5; a weak D match, TRBD1 (6 bases). Per the germline V gene, CDR1 is WSHSY and CDR2 is SAAADI. The CDR3 length is 15 residues. V shed 7 bases and J shed 2 bases, with 15 bases lying between them.

This sequence joins TRBV6-6 and TRBJ2-5, with 9 bases matching TRBD1. CDR1 is MNHNY, CDR2 SVGAGI, per germline (reference sequence). The length of the CDR3 is 13 residues. V lost 7 bases, J lost 3 bases, and 3 bases stayed unmatched. In DNA, the CDR3 is TGTGCCAGCAACAGGGGGCCGGAAGAGACCCAGTACTTC. The encoded protein is CASNRGPEETQYF.

This clone is a singleton in its sample. The CDR3: CASSQETRDSQETQYF. CDR3 in DNA: TGTGCCAGCAGCCAAGAGACGAGGGACAGTCAAGAGACCCAGTACTTC. The chain links TRBV3-1 (or the pseudogene TRBV3-2) to TRBJ2-5, with TRBD1 matching 7 bases. Unmatched junction bases numbered 6, after V lost 0 bases and J lost 2 bases. Germline CDR1 LGHDT, CDR2 YNNKEL (reference sequence). The CDR3 is 16 amino acids.

J is TRBJ2-7 and V is TRBV12-3 or TRBV12-4; the D is unclear. V lost 0 bases and J lost 6, with 3 bases in between. The CDR3 length is 11 residues. Here the CDR3 DNA reads TGTGCCAGCAGTTTAGCTGGCGAGCAGTACTTC. Translation: CASSLAGEQYF.

The genes are TRBV12-5 and TRBJ1-4, with D unresolved. CDR3 length: 14 residues. The germline CDR1 and CDR2 sequences are LGHNT and FRNRAP. V lost 1 base and J lost 4, with 7 bases in between. The CDR3 spells CASGLAEFNEKLFF. The CDR3 region has the DNA TGTGCTAGTGGTTTGGCAGAGTTTAATGAAAAACTGTTTTTT.

This clone was detected a few times. V usage is TRBV5-6 and J usage is TRBJ2-7; 10 bases agree with TRBD1. Looked up from germline, CDR1 is SGHDT and CDR2 is YYEEEE. The V segment lost 4 bases and the J segment 3 bases; nucleotides outside the gene matches: 7. The CDR3 has 15 residues. CDR3 protein: CASSPGTGAGYEQYF. Written as DNA, the CDR3 is TGTGCCAGCAGCCCTGGGACAGGGGCGGGCTACGAGCAGTACTTC.

The chain joins TRBV11-2 to TRBJ2-1, with 13 nucleotides matching TRBD2. The CDR3 runs 15 residues. V lost 5 bases and J lost 10; bases outside the gene matches: 8. Germline V gene lookup returns CDR1 SGHAT and CDR2 FQNNGV. CDR3 coding DNA: TGTGCCAGCAGCCCACCGGGACTAGCGGGGCGAGAGCAGTTCTTC. It codes for CASSPPGLAGREQFF.

The chain couples TRBV12-3 or TRBV12-4 to TRBJ1-3; D is uncertain. The CDR3 is made up of 13 amino acids. The germline V and J ends were trimmed by 5 bases and 11 bases, with 16 bases remaining between them. This CDR3 is CASSPREFPPIYF. Written as DNA, the CDR3 is TGTGCCAGCAGTCCAAGAGAATTCCCCCCCATATATTTT.

This rearrangement joins TRBV29-1 to TRBJ1-2, with D hard to call. The CDR3 spans 12 residues. The V and J ends lost 5 bases and 7 bases respectively, with 14 bases between them. Germline values: CDR1 SQVTM, CDR2 ANQGSEA. Here the CDR3 reads CSVLLGMVGYTF. CDR3 DNA: TGCAGCGTTCTACTGGGTATGGTTGGCTACACCTTC.

Worth noting for this clone: This specimen includes other DNA sequences encoding the same CDR3. The V gene is TRBV12-3 or TRBV12-4, the J gene TRBJ1-6; no reliable D call. Trimming removed 3 bases from V and 7 bases from J, with 4 bases in between. The CDR3 has 12 residues. The CDR3: CASSFPNSPLHF. In DNA form, the CDR3 reads TGTGCCAGCAGTTTCCCCAATTCACCCCTCCACTTT.

This chain uses TRBV3-1 (or the pseudogene TRBV3-2) with TRBJ2-5; 7 bases fit TRBD2. Germline V gene data show CDR1 as LGHDT and CDR2 as YNNKEL (reference sequence). Unmatched junction bases numbered 2, after V lost 0 bases and J lost 1 base. The CDR3 runs to 15 residues. CDR3 residues: CASSQEGGSQETQYF. In DNA, the CDR3 is TGTGCCAGCAGCCAAGAGGGGGGGAGCCAAGAGACCCAGTACTTC.

This clone was detected a few times. V and J are TRBV28 and TRBJ1-2; D uncertain. From germline, CDR1 is MDHEN and CDR2 SYDVKM. V dropped 7 bases and J dropped 0 bases, with 9 bases sitting between them. The CDR3 has 13 amino acids. This CDR3 is CASISGTNYGYTF. The CDR3 DNA reads as TGTGCCAGCATCTCGGGCACTAACTATGGCTACACCTTC.

This chain connects TRBV10-3 to TRBJ1-5; D gene uncertain. The germline V and J ends were trimmed by 7 bases and 0 bases, with 10 bases remaining between them. The CDR3 runs to 14 residues. Looked up from germline, CDR1 is ENHRY and CDR2 is SYGVKD. For the CDR3, the DNA is TGTGCCATCAAGGCCAGTGATAGCAATCAGCCCCAGCATTTT. Residues: CAIKASDSNQPQHF.

The chain joins TRBV28 to TRBJ2-7; maybe TRBD2 (5 bases). Germline CDR1 and CDR2: MDHEN and SYDVKM. CDR3 length: 14 residues. Trimming left V 3 bases short and J 3 bases short, with 12 bases between. CDR3 loop: CASSFSEADYEQYF. For the CDR3, the DNA is TGTGCCAGCAGTTTCAGCGAAGCGGACTACGAGCAGTACTTC.

J is TRBJ2-3 and V is TRBV30, with D uncertain. This CDR3 comprises 15 residues. CDR1 is GTSNPN and CDR2 is SVGIG in the germline V gene (reference sequence). Trimming left V 0 bases short and J 1 base short, with 11 bases between. For the CDR3, the DNA is TGTGCCTGGAGTGTTGACGGGCGTCGCACAGATACGCAGTATTTT. It encodes CAWSVDGRRTDTQYF.

The chain couples TRBV9 to TRBJ2-5, with a tentative D call TRBD2 (7 bases). The V end was cut by 0 bases, the J end by 5 bases, with 23 bases between. CDR3 length equals 18 residues. CDR1 is SGDLS and CDR2 is YYNGEE in the germline V gene. CDR3 sequence (DNA): TGTGCCAGCAGCGTAGCTTTACAGGGACTATCGCATGGGGAGACCCAGTACTTC. Amino acids: CASSVALQGLSHGETQYF.

J is TRBJ1-4 and V is TRBV11-2; TRBD1 matches at 8 bases. Germline V lookup: CDR1 SGHAT, CDR2 FQNNGV. The CDR3 has 15 residues. The trim removed 5 bases at V and 0 bases at J, leaving 2 bases unmatched. CDR3 sequence reads: CASSPQGATNEKLFF. The CDR3 DNA reads as TGTGCCAGCAGCCCACAGGGGGCAACTAATGAAAAACTGTTTTTT.

The rearrangement uses TRBV21-1 and TRBJ1-1. TRBV21-1 is a recognized pseudogene. The CDR3 contains 23 residues. Here the CDR3 DNA reads TGTGCCAGCAGCAAAGCACGGGAACGCTTTAGTCGGGGCCCGCAGGCCATGAACACTGAAGCTTTCTTT. Translating it yields CASSKARERFSRGPQAMNTEAFF.

This clone was counted a few times. The chain couples TRBV19 to TRBJ2-3, with 8 bases aligning to TRBD2. V shed 3 bases, J shed 3 bases, and the junction held 8 bases outside the gene matches. This CDR3 has 16 residues. Per the germline V gene, CDR1 is LNHDA and CDR2 is SQIVND (reference sequence). In DNA form, the CDR3 reads TGTGCCAGTAGTATCTCAGCGGGGGCCGGGACAGATACGCAGTATTTT. Its translation is CASSISAGAGTDTQYF.